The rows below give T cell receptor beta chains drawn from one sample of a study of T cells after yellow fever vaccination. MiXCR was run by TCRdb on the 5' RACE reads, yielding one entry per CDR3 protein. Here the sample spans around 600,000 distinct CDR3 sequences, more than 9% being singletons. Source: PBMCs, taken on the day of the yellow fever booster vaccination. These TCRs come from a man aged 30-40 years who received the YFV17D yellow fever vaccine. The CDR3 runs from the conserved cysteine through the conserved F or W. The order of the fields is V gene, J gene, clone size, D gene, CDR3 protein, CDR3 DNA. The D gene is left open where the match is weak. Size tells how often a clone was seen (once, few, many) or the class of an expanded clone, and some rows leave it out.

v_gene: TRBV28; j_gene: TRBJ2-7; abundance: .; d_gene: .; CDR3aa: CASSLRDGAQYF; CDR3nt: TGTGCCAGCAGTTTAAGGGACGGTGCTCAGTACTTC
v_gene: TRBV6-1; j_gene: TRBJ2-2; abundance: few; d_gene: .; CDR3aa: CASVDSTGELFF; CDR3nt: TGTGCCAGCGTGGACTCCACCGGGGAGCTGTTTTTT
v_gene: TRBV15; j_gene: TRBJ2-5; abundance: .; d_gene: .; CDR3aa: CATSITQGGGTQYF; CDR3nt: TGTGCCACCAGCATAACACAGGGAGGGGGGACCCAGTACTTC
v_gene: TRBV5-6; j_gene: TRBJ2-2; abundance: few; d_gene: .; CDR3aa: CASSLPKTARNTGELFF; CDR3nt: TGTGCCAGCAGCTTGCCTAAGACGGCGAGGAACACCGGGGAGCTGTTTTTT
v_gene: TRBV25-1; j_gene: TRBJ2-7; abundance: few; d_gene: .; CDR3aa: CASGRTYEQYF; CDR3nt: TGTGCCAGCGGGAGGACCTACGAGCAGTACTTC
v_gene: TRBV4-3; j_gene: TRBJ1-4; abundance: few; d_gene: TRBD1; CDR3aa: CASSPDRGISGEKLFF; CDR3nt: TGCGCCAGCAGCCCAGACAGGGGGATCTCCGGTGAAAAACTGTTTTTT
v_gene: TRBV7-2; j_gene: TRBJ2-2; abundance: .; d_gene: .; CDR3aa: CASSRGDGFGELFF; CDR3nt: TGTGCCAGCAGCCGCGGTGACGGGTTCGGGGAGCTGTTTTTT
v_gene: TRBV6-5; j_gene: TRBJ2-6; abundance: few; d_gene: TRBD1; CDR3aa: CASSYTRTGLTGANVLTF; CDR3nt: TGTGCCAGCAGTTATACGAGGACAGGGCTAACTGGGGCCAACGTCCTGACTTTC
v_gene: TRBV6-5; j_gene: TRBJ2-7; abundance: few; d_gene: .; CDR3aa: CASSYGLTGIHEQYF; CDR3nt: TGTGCCAGCAGTTATGGACTGACAGGAATCCACGAGCAGTACTTC
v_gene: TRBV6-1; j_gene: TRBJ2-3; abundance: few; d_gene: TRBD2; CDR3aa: CASSQGLAGFPSTDTQYF; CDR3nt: TGTGCCAGCAGCCAAGGACTAGCGGGTTTCCCCAGCACAGATACGCAGTATTTT
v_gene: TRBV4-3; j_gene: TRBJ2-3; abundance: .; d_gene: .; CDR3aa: CASSQLSGSTDTQYF; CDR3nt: TGCGCCAGCAGCCAACTGAGCGGGAGCACAGATACGCAGTATTTT
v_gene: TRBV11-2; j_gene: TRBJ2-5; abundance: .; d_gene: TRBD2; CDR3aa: CASSARAGEETQYF; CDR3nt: TGTGCCAGCAGCGCCCGCGCGGGAGAAGAGACCCAGTACTTC
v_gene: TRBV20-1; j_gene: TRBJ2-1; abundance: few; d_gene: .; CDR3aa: CSALGYNEQFF; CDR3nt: TGCAGTGCCCTAGGGTACAATGAGCAGTTCTTC
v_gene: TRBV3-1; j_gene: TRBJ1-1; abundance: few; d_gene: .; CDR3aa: CASSPSSMVEAFF; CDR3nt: TGTGCCAGCAGCCCCTCCTCGATGGTTGAAGCTTTCTTT
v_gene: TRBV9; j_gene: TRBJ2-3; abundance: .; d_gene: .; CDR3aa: CASSVQDTDTQYF; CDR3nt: TGTGCCAGCAGCGTACAGGACACAGATACGCAGTATTTT
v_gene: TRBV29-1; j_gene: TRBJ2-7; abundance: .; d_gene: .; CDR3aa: CSSVARPSSYEQYF; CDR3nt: TGCAGCAGCGTTGCCAGGCCGAGCTCCTACGAGCAGTACTTC
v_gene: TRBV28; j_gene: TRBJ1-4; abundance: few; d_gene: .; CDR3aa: CASRKPGVNNEKLFF; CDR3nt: TGTGCCAGCAGAAAGCCGGGTGTTAATAATGAAAAACTGTTTTTT
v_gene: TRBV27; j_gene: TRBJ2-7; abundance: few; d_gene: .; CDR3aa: CASSPDTPAYFSNEQYF; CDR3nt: TGTGCCAGCAGTCCCGACACTCCCGCCTATTTTTCGAACGAGCAGTACTTC
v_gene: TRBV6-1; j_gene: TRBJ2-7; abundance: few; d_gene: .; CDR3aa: CASSGRRDKGIYEQYF; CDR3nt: TGTGCCAGCAGTGGGAGACGGGATAAGGGGATATACGAGCAGTACTTC
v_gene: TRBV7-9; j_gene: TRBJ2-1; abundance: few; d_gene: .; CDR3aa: CASSAGLVYNEQFF; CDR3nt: TGTGCCAGCAGCGCGGGACTCGTCTACAATGAGCAGTTCTTC
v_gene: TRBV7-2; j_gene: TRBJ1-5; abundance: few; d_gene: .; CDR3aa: CASSESYSNQPQHF; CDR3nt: TGTGCCAGCAGCGAGAGTTATAGCAATCAGCCCCAGCATTTT
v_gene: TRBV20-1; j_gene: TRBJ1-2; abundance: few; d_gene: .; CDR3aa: CSARDSGGYTF; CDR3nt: TGCAGTGCTAGAGATTCGGGAGGCTACACCTTC
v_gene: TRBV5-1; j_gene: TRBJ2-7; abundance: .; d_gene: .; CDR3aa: CASSVVGSSYEQYF; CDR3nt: TGCGCCAGCAGCGTCGTGGGAAGCTCCTACGAGCAGTACTTC
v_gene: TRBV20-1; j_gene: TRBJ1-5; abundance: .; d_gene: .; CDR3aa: CSARRGAGDQPQHF; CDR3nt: TGCAGTGCTAGAAGGGGGGCAGGGGATCAGCCCCAGCATTTT
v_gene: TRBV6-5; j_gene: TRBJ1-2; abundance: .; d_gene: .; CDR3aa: CASSYSGGRRRGYGYTF; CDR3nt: TGTGCCAGCAGTTACTCAGGGGGAAGGAGGCGAGGGTATGGCTACACCTTC
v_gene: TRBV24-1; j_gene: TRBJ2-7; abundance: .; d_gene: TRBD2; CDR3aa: CATSDATSGSLYEQYF; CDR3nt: TGTGCCACCAGTGACGCTACTAGCGGGAGTTTATACGAGCAGTACTTC
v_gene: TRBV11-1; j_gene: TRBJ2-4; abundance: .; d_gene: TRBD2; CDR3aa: CASSSRVAGVHIQYF; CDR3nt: TGTGCCAGCAGCTCCAGAGTAGCGGGAGTACACATTCAGTACTTC
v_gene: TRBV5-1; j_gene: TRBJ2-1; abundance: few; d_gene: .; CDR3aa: CASSTPAAGEQFF; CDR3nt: TGCGCCAGCAGCACCCCCGCAGCGGGTGAGCAGTTCTTC
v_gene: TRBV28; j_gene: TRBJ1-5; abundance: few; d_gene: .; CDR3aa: CASRHPDVVNQPQHF; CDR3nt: TGTGCCAGCAGACACCCCGACGTAGTAAATCAGCCCCAGCATTTT
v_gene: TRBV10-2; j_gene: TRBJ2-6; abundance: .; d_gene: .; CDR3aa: CASAMGANVLTF; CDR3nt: TGCGCCAGCGCGATGGGGGCCAACGTCCTGACTTTC
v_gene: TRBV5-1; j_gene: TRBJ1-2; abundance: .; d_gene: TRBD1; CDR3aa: CASSLVGQGAPGYTF; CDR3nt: TGCGCCAGCAGCTTGGTCGGACAGGGGGCGCCTGGCTACACCTTC
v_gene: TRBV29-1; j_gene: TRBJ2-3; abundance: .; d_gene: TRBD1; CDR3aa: CSVGTGDDTQYF; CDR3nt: TGCAGCGTTGGGACAGGGGATGATACGCAGTATTTT
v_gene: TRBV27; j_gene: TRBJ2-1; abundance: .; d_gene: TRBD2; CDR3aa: CASSGLAGLSYNEQFF; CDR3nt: TGTGCCAGCAGTGGGTTAGCGGGCCTTTCCTACAATGAGCAGTTCTTC
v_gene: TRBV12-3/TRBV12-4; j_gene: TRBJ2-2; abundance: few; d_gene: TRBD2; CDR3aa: CASSRRTSGRLGGELFF; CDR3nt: TGTGCCAGCAGTCGGCGGACTAGCGGGAGACTGGGCGGGGAGCTGTTTTTT
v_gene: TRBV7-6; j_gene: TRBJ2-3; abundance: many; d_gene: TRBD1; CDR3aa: CASSLLTGTGISTDTQYF; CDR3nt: TGTGCCAGCAGCTTGCTCACGGGGACAGGGATCAGCACAGATACGCAGTATTTT
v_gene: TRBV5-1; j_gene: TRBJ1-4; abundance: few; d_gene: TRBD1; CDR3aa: CASSFQGAVDEKLFF; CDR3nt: TGCGCCAGCAGCTTTCAGGGGGCGGTTGATGAAAAACTGTTTTTT
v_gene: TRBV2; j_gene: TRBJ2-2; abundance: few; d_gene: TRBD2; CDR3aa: CASIGREGNTGELFF; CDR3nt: TGTGCCAGCATAGGGCGGGAGGGAAACACCGGGGAGCTGTTTTTT
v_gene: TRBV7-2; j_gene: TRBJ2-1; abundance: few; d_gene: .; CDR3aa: CASSLAGIRYNEQFF; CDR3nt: TGTGCCAGCAGCTTAGCGGGAATTCGTTACAATGAGCAGTTCTTC
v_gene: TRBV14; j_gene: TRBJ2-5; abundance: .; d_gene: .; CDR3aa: CASSHNRDLRETQYF; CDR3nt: TGTGCCAGCAGCCATAACAGGGACCTCCGGGAGACCCAGTACTTC
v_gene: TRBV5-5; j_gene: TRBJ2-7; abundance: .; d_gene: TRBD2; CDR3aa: CASSLGTSATYEQYF; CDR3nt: TGTGCCAGCAGCCTCGGGACTAGCGCAACCTACGAGCAGTACTTC
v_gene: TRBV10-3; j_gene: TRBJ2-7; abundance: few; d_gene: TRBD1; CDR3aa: CAISGRTGAMAQYF; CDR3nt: TGTGCCATCAGTGGACGGACAGGAGCTATGGCGCAGTACTTC
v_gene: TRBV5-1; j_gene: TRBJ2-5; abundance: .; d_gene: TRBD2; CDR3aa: CASSLGSGRARSETQYF; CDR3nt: TGCGCCAGCAGCTTGGGTAGCGGGAGGGCCCGGAGTGAGACCCAGTACTTC
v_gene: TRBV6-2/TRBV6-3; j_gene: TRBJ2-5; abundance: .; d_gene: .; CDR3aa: CASSDREETQYF; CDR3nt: TGTGCCAGCAGTGACCGCGAGGAGACCCAGTACTTC
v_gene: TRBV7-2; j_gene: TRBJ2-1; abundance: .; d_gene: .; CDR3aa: CASNRKDNEQFF; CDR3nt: TGTGCCAGCAATCGGAAAGACAATGAGCAGTTCTTC
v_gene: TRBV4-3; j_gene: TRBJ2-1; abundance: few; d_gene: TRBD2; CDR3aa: CASSQDRRRGARNEQFF; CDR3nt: TGCGCCAGCAGCCAAGATCGCAGGCGGGGGGCCCGGAATGAGCAGTTCTTC
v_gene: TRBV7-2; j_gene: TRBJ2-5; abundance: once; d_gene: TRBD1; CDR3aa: CASSSGRQGGLETQYF; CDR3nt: TGTGCCAGCAGCTCAGGGAGACAGGGGGGGTTGGAGACCCAGTACTTC
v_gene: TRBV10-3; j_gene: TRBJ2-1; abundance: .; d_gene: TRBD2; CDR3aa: CAINRGTSGVSSYNEQFF; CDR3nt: TGTGCCATCAATCGGGGGACTAGCGGGGTTAGCTCCTACAATGAGCAGTTCTTC
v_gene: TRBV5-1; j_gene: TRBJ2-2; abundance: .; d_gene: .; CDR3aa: CASRPTWGTGELFF; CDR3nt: TGCGCCAGCAGACCGACGTGGGGCACCGGGGAGCTGTTTTTT
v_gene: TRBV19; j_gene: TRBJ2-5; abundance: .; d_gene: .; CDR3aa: CASSQGRQTQYF; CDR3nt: TGTGCCAGTAGTCAGGGTAGACAGACCCAGTACTTC
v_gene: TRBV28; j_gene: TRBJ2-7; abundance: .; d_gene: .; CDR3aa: CASRLPTGSYEQYF; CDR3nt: TGTGCCAGCCGTCTTCCGACGGGTTCCTACGAGCAGTACTTC
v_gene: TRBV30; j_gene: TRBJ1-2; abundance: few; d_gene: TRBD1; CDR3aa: CAWAGTGGFPGYTF; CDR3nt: TGTGCCTGGGCCGGGACAGGGGGCTTCCCTGGCTACACCTTC
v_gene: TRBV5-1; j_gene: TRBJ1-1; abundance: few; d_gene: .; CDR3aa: CASSWDRSGGFF; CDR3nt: TGCGCCAGCAGCTGGGACCGCAGCGGGGGTTTCTTT
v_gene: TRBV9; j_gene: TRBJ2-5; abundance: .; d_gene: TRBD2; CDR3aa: CASSVTQGGETQYF; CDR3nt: TGTGCCAGCAGCGTAACCCAGGGAGGGGAGACCCAGTACTTC